This entry concerns a single T cell receptor beta chain. This sample stems from a study of CD8 T cells in ankylosing spondylitis. CDR3 length equals 15 residues. TCRdb ran MiXCR on the 5' RACE reads and lists one entry per CDR3 protein. The sample records about 130,000 distinct CDR3 sequences, 6% to 8% being singletons. The rearrangement uses TRBV21-1 and TRBJ1-4. TRBV21-1 corresponds to a pseudogene. Input material: blood, either unsorted or a sorted T cell fraction (not recorded which). This TCR was sampled from a female donor with ankylosing spondylitis or in good health (not recorded which). The CDR3 coding sequence is TGTGCCAGCAGTTTAAAGAGGGTCGCTAATGAAAAACTGTTTTTT. This codes for CASSLKRVANEKLFF.